One and the same sample provided the 5 T cell receptor beta chains below, sequenced in a study of PD-1 blockade in classical Hodgkin lymphoma. Repertoires were generated with immunoSEQ multiplex PCR, while TCRdb's copy carries only in-frame clones and drops some. The sample holds around 25,000 clones, roughly 70% seen once. As to time point: cycle 4 day 1 (C4D1), after six to seven weeks of nivolumab. Exposure to brentuximab vedotin varied, and each patient had relapsed following autologous stem cell transplantation. The sequences come from peripheral blood mononuclear cells (PBMCs), collected before the fourth cycle of nivolumab. These receptors all stem from a human donor with classical Hodgkin lymphoma.

The gene calls are TRBV9 and TRBJ2-7; D might be TRBD2 (5 bases). CDR1 is SGDLS, CDR2 YYNGEE, per germline. Trimming took off 4 bases at V and 7 bases at J, with 15 bases between the two ends. The CDR3 consists of 13 residues. The CDR3: CASSPSPRREQYF. The CDR3 nucleotides are TGTGCCAGCAGCCCGAGCCCTCGGAGGGAGCAGTACTTC.

This clone was seen only a few times. The chain has TRBV18 and TRBJ2-3; 7 nucleotides agree with TRBD1. CDR3 length equals 15 residues. Germline V gene lookup returns CDR1 KGHSH and CDR2 LQKENI. V trimming: 6 bases; J trimming: 1 base; junction bases outside the gene matches: 7. CDR3 residues: CASSPGQVRTDTQYF. The CDR3 bases are TGTGCCAGCTCGCCTGGACAGGTCCGCACAGATACGCAGTATTTT.

The rearrangement joins TRBV19 to TRBJ2-1; the D gene is possibly TRBD1 (6 bases). From germline, CDR1 is LNHDA and CDR2 SQIVND (reference sequence). CDR3 length: 16 residues. V lost 4 bases and J 4 bases, leaving 17 bases between the germline ends. CDR3 protein: CASSNLYRASYNEQFF. CDR3 coding DNA: TGTGCCAGTAGTAACCTCTACAGGGCATCATACAATGAGCAGTTCTTC.

In its sample, this clone was seen a few times. At the DNA level, this CDR3 is encoded by other sequences in the same sample as well. This rearrangement joins TRBV11-3 to TRBJ1-2; D gene unclear. V lost 6 bases to trimming and J lost 2 bases, with 10 bases between them. This CDR3 has 13 amino acids. CDR1 is SGHNT, CDR2 YENEEA, per germline. This CDR3 is CASRKSGNYGYTF. The CDR3 DNA is TGTGCCAGCAGGAAGAGCGGGAACTATGGCTACACCTTC.

V is TRBV10-3 and J is TRBJ2-5; 11 bases align to TRBD2. Germline CDR1 is ENHRY and CDR2 is SYGVKD. The CDR3 sequence is 17 residues long. V shed 0 bases, J shed 3 bases, and the junction held 6 bases outside the gene matches. The DNA of the CDR3 is TGTGCCATCAGTGAGTCCCTAATGACTAGCGGGAAAGAGACCCAGTACTTC. Protein: CAISESLMTSGKETQYF.